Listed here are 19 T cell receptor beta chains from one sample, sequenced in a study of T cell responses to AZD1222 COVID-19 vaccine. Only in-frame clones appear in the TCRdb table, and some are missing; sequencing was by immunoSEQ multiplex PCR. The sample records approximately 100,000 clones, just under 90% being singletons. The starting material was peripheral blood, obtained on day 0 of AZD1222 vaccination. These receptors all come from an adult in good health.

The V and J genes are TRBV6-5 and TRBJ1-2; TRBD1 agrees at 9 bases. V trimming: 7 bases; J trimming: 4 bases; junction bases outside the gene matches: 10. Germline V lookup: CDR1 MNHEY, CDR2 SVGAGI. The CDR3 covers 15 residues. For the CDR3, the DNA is TGTGCCAGCAAAACTACCCGGACAGGGGCCTATGGCTACACCTTC. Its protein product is CASKTTRTGAYGYTF.

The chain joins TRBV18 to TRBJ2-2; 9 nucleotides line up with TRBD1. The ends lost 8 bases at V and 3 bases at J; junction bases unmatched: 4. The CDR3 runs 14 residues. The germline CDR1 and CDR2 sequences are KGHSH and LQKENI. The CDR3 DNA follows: TGTGCCAGCCGCGGGACAGGGCACACCGGGGAGCTGTTTTTT. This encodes CASRGTGHTGELFF.

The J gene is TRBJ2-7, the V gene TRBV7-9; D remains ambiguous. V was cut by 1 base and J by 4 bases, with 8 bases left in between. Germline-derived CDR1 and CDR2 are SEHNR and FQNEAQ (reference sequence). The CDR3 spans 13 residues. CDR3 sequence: CASSLGFRYEQYF. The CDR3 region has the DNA TGTGCCAGCAGCTTAGGGTTCCGGTACGAGCAGTACTTC.

CDR3 residues: CASSLGLVTSGRASGTQYF. In DNA, the CDR3 is TGTGCCAGCAGCTTAGGCTTAGTGACTAGCGGGAGGGCCTCCGGTACGCAGTATTTT. V and J are TRBV7-2 and TRBJ2-3; 14 bases are shared with TRBD2. From germline, CDR1 is SGHTA and CDR2 FQGNSA. The ends lost 1 base at V and 8 bases at J; junction bases unmatched: 14. The CDR3 totals 19 residues.

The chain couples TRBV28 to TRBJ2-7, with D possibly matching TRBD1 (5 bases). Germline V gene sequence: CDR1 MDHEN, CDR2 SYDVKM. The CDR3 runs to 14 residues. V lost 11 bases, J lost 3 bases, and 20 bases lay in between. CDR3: CALAGAAPNYEQYF. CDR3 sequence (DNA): TGTGCCCTTGCTGGGGCGGCCCCGAACTACGAGCAGTACTTC.

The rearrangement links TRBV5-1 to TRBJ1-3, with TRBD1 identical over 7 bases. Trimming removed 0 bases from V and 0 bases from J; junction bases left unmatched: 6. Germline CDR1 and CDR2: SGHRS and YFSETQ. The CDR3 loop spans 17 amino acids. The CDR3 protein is CASSLGDSPYSGNTIYF. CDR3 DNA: TGCGCCAGCAGCTTGGGGGACAGCCCTTACTCTGGAAACACCATATATTTT. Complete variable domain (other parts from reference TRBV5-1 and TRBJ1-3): KAGVTQTPRYLIKTRGQQVTLSCSPISGHRSVSWYQQTPGQGLQFLFEYFSETQRNKGNFPGRFSGRQFSNSRSEMNVSTLELGDSALYLCASSLGDSPYSGNTIYFGEGSWLTVV.

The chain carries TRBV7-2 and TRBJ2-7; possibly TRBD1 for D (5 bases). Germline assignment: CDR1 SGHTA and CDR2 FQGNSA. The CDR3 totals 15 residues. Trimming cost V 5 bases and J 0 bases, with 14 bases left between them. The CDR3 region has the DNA TGTGCCAGCAGCCCCTTAGGGGCCCCCTCCTACGAGCAGTACTTC. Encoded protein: CASSPLGAPSYEQYF. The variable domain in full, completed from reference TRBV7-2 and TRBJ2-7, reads GAGVSQSPSNKVTEKGKDVELRCDPISGHTALYWYRQSLGQGLEFLIYFQGNSAPDKSGLPSDRFSAERTGGSVSTLTIQRTQQEDSAVYLCASSPLGAPSYEQYFGPGTRLTVT.

The CDR3 here is CASSRRASDRETQYF. The CDR3 DNA sequence: TGTGCCAGCAGTCGGCGAGCAAGTGACCGAGAGACCCAGTACTTC. The chain uses TRBV2 and TRBJ2-5; D is ambiguous. The germline gives CDR1 SNHLY, CDR2 FYNNEI. The ends were cut back, 5 bases at V and 4 bases at J, with 17 bases in the middle. The CDR3 runs 15 residues.

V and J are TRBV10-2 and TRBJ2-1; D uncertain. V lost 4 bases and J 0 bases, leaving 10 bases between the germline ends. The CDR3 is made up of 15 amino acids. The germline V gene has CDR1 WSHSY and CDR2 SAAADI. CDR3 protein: CASSGGFSSYNEQFF. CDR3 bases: TGCGCCAGCAGTGGAGGTTTCAGCTCCTACAATGAGCAGTTCTTC.

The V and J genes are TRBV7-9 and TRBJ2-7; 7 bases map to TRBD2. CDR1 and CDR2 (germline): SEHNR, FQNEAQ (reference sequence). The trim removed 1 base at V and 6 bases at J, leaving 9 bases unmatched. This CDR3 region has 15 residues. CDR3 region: CASSLGAGDTREQYF. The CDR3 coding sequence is TGTGCCAGCAGCTTAGGTGCGGGAGATACGCGCGAGCAGTACTTC.

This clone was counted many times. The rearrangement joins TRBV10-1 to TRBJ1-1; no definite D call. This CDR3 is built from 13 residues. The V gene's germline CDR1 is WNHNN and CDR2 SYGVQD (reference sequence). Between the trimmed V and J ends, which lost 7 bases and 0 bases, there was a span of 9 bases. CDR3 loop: CASTGVMNTEAFF. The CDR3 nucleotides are TGCGCCAGCACGGGCGTCATGAACACTGAAGCTTTCTTT.

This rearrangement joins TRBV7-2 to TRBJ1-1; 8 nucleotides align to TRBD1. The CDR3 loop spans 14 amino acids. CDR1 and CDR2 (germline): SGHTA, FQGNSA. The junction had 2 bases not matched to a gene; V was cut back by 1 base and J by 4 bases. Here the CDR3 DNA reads TGTGCCAGCAGCTTAGGTCAGGGGGCCACTGAAGCTTTCTTT. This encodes CASSLGQGATEAFF.

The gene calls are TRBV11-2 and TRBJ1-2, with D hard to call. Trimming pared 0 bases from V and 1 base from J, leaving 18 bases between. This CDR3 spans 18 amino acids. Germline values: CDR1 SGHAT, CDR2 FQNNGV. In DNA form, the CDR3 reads TGTGCCAGCAGCTTAGATTCCGGACGGCAAGGAATTAACTATGGCTACACCTTC. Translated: CASSLDSGRQGINYGYTF.

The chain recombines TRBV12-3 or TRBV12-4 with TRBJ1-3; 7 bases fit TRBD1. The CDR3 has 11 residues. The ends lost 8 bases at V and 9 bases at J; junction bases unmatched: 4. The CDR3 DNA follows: TGTGCCAGCGCCAGGGGGGGCACCATATATTTT. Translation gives CASARGGTIYF.

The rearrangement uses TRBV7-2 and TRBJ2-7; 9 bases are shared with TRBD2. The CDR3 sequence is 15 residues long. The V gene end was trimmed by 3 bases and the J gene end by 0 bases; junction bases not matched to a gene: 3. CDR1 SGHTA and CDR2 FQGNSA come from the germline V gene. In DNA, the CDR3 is TGTGCCAGCAGCTTGGCGGGAGGGAACTCCTACGAGCAGTACTTC. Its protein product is CASSLAGGNSYEQYF.

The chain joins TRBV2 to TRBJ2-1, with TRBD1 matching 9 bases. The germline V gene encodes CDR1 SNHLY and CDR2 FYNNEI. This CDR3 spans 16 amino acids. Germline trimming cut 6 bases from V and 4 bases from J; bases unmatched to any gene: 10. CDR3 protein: CASRGYGQGNYNEQFF. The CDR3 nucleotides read TGTGCCAGCAGGGGCTATGGACAGGGGAATTACAATGAGCAGTTCTTC.

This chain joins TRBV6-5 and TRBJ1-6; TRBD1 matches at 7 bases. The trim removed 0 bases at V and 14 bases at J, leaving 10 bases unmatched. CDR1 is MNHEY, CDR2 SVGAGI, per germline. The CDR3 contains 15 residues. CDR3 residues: CASSYSTGSSGSLHF. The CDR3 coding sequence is TGTGCCAGCAGTTACTCGACAGGGAGCTCCGGTTCCCTCCACTTT.

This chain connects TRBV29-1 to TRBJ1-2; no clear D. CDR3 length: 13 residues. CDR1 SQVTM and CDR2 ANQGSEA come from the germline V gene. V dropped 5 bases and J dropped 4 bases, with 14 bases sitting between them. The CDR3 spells CSVFFGLSYGYTF. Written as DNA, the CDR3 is TGCAGCGTTTTCTTCGGATTAAGCTATGGCTACACCTTC.

The CDR3 DNA sequence: TGTGCCAGCAGGGGTTGGGGGGATAATCAGCCCCAGCATTTT. Protein: CASRGWGDNQPQHF. The gene calls are TRBV27 and TRBJ1-5, with D tentatively TRBD1 (5 bases). The CDR3 runs 14 residues. Germline values: CDR1 MNHEY, CDR2 SMNVEV (reference sequence). V dropped 6 bases and J dropped 4 bases, with 13 bases sitting between them.